This TCR beta chain was documented in a study of CXCR3-negative and CXCR3-positive naive CD8 T cells. At the level of the study: Roughly 140 million TRB reads in total, about 1.5 +/- 0.3 million per library.

Notes on this clonotype: Its antigen is not known.

Broader study findings: Diversity ran similarly high across both naive subsets but far lower in memory CD8+ cells. CXCR3 expression dropped partially after cryopreservation, and most assays relied on fresh PBMCs. CXCR3-positive naive cells carried more hydrophobic TRB CDR3s than CXCR3-negative naive cells did.

Through 5' RACE with UMI labels, the TRB cDNA libraries were prepared. TCRdb reworked the 5' RACE reads into one entry per CDR3 protein, no DNA. The ten most abundant clones cover around 4.9% of a sample with around 66,000 distinct CDR3 sequences. The CDR3 is 14 residues long. Germline V gives CDR1 MNHEY, CDR2 SVGEGT. Naive CD8+ T cells showed a CD45RO-CCR7+CD27+CD95- phenotype. The sequence was collected from a human donor in good health. Some clones in this sample may be carry-over from other donors' samples. Source material: naive CXCR3+ CD8+ T cells from blood. Subset noted: CD45RO-CCR7+CD27+CD95- naive CD8+ T cells expressing CXCR3 (TNR3+). This rearrangement joins TRBV6-2 or TRBV6-3 to TRBJ2-7; TCRdb returns TRBD1, unconfirmable since there is no DNA. This CDR3 is CASRRQGSSYEQYF.